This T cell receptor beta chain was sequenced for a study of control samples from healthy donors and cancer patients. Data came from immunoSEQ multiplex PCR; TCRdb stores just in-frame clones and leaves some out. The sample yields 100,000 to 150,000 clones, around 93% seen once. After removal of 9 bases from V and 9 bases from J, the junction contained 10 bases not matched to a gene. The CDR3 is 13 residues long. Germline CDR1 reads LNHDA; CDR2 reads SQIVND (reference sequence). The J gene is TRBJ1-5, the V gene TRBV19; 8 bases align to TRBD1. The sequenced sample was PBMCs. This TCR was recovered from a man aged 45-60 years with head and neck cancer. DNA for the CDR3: TGTGCCAGCTCGGCAGGGGGCTTTTGGCCCCAGCATTTT. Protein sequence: CASSAGGFWPQHF.